This TCR beta chain derives from a study of sequential checkpoint blockade in melanoma. Study details: Patients were randomized 1:1 to nivolumab-then-ipilimumab or ipilimumab-then-nivolumab first-line. After both sequences, patients received maintenance nivolumab.

The table came from immunoSEQ multiplex PCR; TCRdb's copy has only in-frame clones and leaves some out. The sample holds more than 15,000 clones, 67% seen once. To note about this clone: The germline gene is not matched at one end of the junction; a read error may be the cause.

As for treatment: randomized to nivolumab then ipilimumab (arm A) or the reverse (arm B). Patients had received no earlier DNA-damaging chemotherapy. From thawed PBMCs, live CD3+CD8+ cells negative for CD19 and CD56 were sorted. The receptor's source is a human donor with melanoma. Sequencing was performed on CD8+ T cells sorted from blood (inferred from file names), taken from a patient given nivolumab and ipilimumab in sequence.

Here the CDR3 DNA reads TGTGCCATCAGTTTTAAACAGGTCCCCATGAATTTT. Protein sequence: CAISFKQVPMNF. V gene TRBV10-3 combines with J gene TRBJ1-1, with D possibly matching TRBD1 (5 bases). The germline CDR1 and CDR2 sequences are ENHRY and SYGVKD. This CDR3 has 12 amino acids.